The 20 T cell receptor beta chains given below trace back to one sample, sequenced in a study of blood T cells in healthy people across ages. Then a second PCR, running roughly 7 to 11 cycles, was carried out with a sample-barcoded 5' primer and a J-beta primer mix. From the 5' RACE reads, TCRdb called clonotypes with MiXCR, one entry per CDR3 protein. The table has fewer than 1 million distinct CDR3 sequences, under 45% seen once. Sequenced: blood. These receptors were taken from a man between 60 and 75 years old in good health.

The chain joins TRBV6-5 to TRBJ1-1; maybe TRBD1 (6 bases). CDR3 length: 14 residues. Germline-derived CDR1 and CDR2 are MNHEY and SVGAGI. Deletions cut 6 bases from V and 0 bases from J, with 11 bases between. The CDR3 DNA reads TGTGCCAGCAGGTCAGGGGTGATGAACACTGAAGCTTTCTTT. Its protein product is CASRSGVMNTEAFF.

The CDR3 region is CASSLGRGGLYETQYF. The CDR3, as DNA: TGTGCCAGCAGCTTGGGGCGGGGGGGCCTCTATGAGACCCAGTACTTC. The rearrangement joins TRBV7-2 to TRBJ2-5; 9 bases map to TRBD2. This CDR3 has 16 amino acids. The trim removed 3 bases at V and 5 bases at J, leaving 10 bases unmatched. CDR1 is SGHTA, CDR2 FQGNSA, per germline. Using reference TRBV7-2 and TRBJ2-5 for the parts outside the CDR3, the full variable domain is GAGVSQSPSNKVTEKGKDVELRCDPISGHTALYWYRQSLGQGLEFLIYFQGNSAPDKSGLPSDRFSAERTGGSVSTLTIQRTQQEDSAVYLCASSLGRGGLYETQYFGPGTRLLVL.

Turning to this clonotype: Possible read error: a much larger clone is one base away. The V and J genes are TRBV14 and TRBJ2-1; possibly TRBD1 for D (5 bases). The last part of the DNA fits TRBJ2-7 better; the J call may be wrong. CDR3 length equals 15 residues. The V gene's germline CDR1 is SGHDN and CDR2 FVKESK. CDR3: CASRSTATSYNEQYF. DNA for the CDR3: TGTGCCAGCAGGTCGACAGCGACCTCCTACAATGAGCAGTACTTC.

This clonotype was observed once. This rearrangement joins TRBV5-6 to TRBJ1-2, with 10 bases identical to TRBD1. CDR3 length: 13 amino acids. Germline CDR1 SGHDT, CDR2 YYEEEE. With V trimmed by 4 bases and J by 7 bases, 4 bases remained unmatched. CDR3 sequence (DNA): TGTGCCAGCAGCACTGGACAGGGGGTTGGCTACACCTTC. This codes for CASSTGQGVGYTF.

This clonotype has only a few counts. The chain recombines TRBV6-2 or TRBV6-3 with TRBJ1-5, with D unresolved. The germline V gene encodes CDR1 MNHEY and CDR2 SVGEGT. The CDR3 extends over 16 amino acids. V was trimmed by 0 bases and J by 4 bases, leaving 13 bases between them. The CDR3 loop reads CASSYSGPALNQPQHF. Written as DNA, the CDR3 is TGTGCCAGCAGTTACTCCGGGCCGGCTTTAAATCAGCCCCAGCATTTT.

The chain is built from TRBV7-2 and TRBJ1-2; D uncertain. Deletions cut 1 base from V and 8 bases from J, with 11 bases between. Germline V gene sequence: CDR1 SGHTA, CDR2 FQGNSA. This CDR3 has 13 residues. The CDR3 region has the DNA TGTGCCAGCAGCTTAGACCGAATGGGGGGCTACACCTTC. Its translation is CASSLDRMGGYTF.

The genes are TRBV4-1 and TRBJ2-7, with 8 bases matching TRBD1. In germline, CDR1 is MGHRA, CDR2 YSYEKL. The CDR3 has 14 residues. V shed 1 base and J 5 bases; nucleotides not matched to a gene: 4. The CDR3 spells CASSQGRGRNEQYF. CDR3 DNA sequence: TGCGCCAGCAGCCAAGGCAGGGGGCGAAACGAGCAGTACTTC.

V usage is TRBV29-1 and J usage is TRBJ2-5; TRBD1 agrees at 8 bases. The germline CDR1 and CDR2 sequences are SQVTM and ANQGSEA. The CDR3 contains 11 residues. V shed 6 bases and J 11 bases; nucleotides not matched to a gene: 8. CDR3 region: CSVADRAVQYF. CDR3 DNA sequence: TGCAGCGTCGCGGACAGGGCGGTGCAGTACTTC.

This clonotype turned up a few times. The V call is TRBV4-1, the J call TRBJ1-4; tentatively, D is TRBD1 (5 bases). The CDR3 is made up of 14 amino acids. Trimming stripped 2 bases from V and 4 bases from J, with 8 bases between. Germline V gene sequence: CDR1 MGHRA, CDR2 YSYEKL. CDR3 loop: CASSQTGHNEKLFF. The CDR3 DNA reads TGCGCCAGCAGCCAAACAGGACATAATGAAAAACTGTTTTTT.

J is TRBJ2-7 and V is TRBV15, with 10 positions matching TRBD2. This CDR3 is built from 18 residues. Trimming at V came to 0 bases and at J to 4 bases, leaving 12 bases not matched to a gene. Looked up from germline, CDR1 is LNHNV and CDR2 is YYDKDF (reference sequence). CDR3 sequence: CATSREELAGRGWYEQYF. The DNA for the CDR3 is TGTGCCACCAGCAGAGAAGAACTAGCGGGGCGGGGATGGTACGAGCAGTACTTC.

The V call is TRBV7-9, the J call TRBJ2-1; no reliable D call. Germline lookup yields CDR1 SEHNR and CDR2 FQNEAQ (reference sequence). The CDR3 length is 14 residues. Trimming stripped 5 bases from V and 4 bases from J, with 12 bases between. The DNA of the CDR3 is TGTGCCAGCAGCCCCGCAGAAATGTACAATGAGCAGTTCTTC. Its translation: CASSPAEMYNEQFF.

Points on this clonotype: The junction shows a germline mismatch at one end, possibly a read error. The chain is built from TRBV20-1 and TRBJ1-5; D ambiguous. In germline, CDR1 is DFQATT, CDR2 SNEGSKA (reference sequence). The CDR3 is made up of 14 amino acids. The CDR3: CSANRPGGNQPKHF. The DNA of the CDR3 is TGCAGTGCCAACCGACCGGGAGGGAATCAGCCCAAGCATTTT.

This clonotype was counted a few times. The V and J genes are TRBV6-5 and TRBJ2-4; the D gene is possibly TRBD2 (7 bases). Germline V CDR1 and CDR2: MNHEY, SVGAGI. Deletions cut 6 bases from V and 2 bases from J, with 14 bases between. This CDR3 has 15 residues. CDR3 nucleotide sequence: TGTGCCAGCAGCAACAAGGGGGGGACCAAAAACATTCAGTACTTC. This sequence encodes CASSNKGGTKNIQYF.

About this clonotype itself: Germline and junction disagree at one end, which may indicate a read error. The V call is TRBV28, the J call TRBJ2-7, with 7 bases aligning to TRBD2. Germline CDR1 and CDR2: MDHEN and SYDVKM. This CDR3 comprises 14 residues. CDR3 sequence (DNA): TGTACCAGCAGCCCCGTGGGGGGGGGCTACGAGCAGTACTTC. This sequence encodes CTSSPVGGGYEQYF.

The CDR3 loop reads CASSEYRSGTANEKLFF. The DNA of the CDR3 is TGTGCCAGCAGTGAATATAGGTCCGGGACCGCTAATGAAAAACTGTTTTTT. V gene TRBV25-1 combines with J gene TRBJ1-4; the D gene is possibly TRBD1 (5 bases). Germline CDR1 reads MGHDK; CDR2 reads SYGVNS. V lost 0 bases, J lost 3 bases, and 14 bases lay in between. This CDR3 is 17 amino acids long.

This clonotype has just a few counts. The genes are TRBV20-1 and TRBJ2-1; D possibly corresponds to TRBD2 (5 bases). With 5 bases removed from V and 5 bases from J, the gap between germline ends came to 10 bases. CDR1 DFQATT and CDR2 SNEGSKA come from the germline V gene (reference sequence). CDR3 length: 12 residues. The CDR3, as DNA: TGCAGTGCTCAGGACTCAGACAATGAGCAGTTCTTC. This sequence encodes CSAQDSDNEQFF.

The chain combines TRBV28 with TRBJ2-1, with TRBD2 matching over 8 bases. The CDR3 sequence is 15 residues long. V was pared by 6 bases and J by 6 bases, with 10 bases of the junction left unmatched. Per the germline V gene, CDR1 is MDHEN and CDR2 is SYDVKM. CDR3 nucleotides: TGTGCCAGCAGGCCCGACGGGGGGGGGTCCAATGAGCAGTTCTTC. It specifies CASRPDGGGSNEQFF.

About this clonotype itself: Just one base apart from a much larger clone, this may be a read error. The chain combines TRBV3-1 with TRBJ2-5; D unresolved. Germline V gene sequence: CDR1 LGHDT, CDR2 YNNKEL (reference sequence). V was pared by 1 base and J by 0 bases, with 3 bases between. The CDR3 spans 13 residues. This chain's CDR3 is CASSQAHQETQYF. The CDR3 DNA is TGTGCCAGCAGCCAAGCTCACCAAGAGACCCAGTACTTC.

The rearrangement links TRBV7-8 to TRBJ1-5; 7 bases fit TRBD1. Germline CDR1 is SGHVS and CDR2 is FQNEAQ. V was clipped by 5 bases and J by 8 bases; unmatched bases: 12. The length of the CDR3 is 15 residues. CDR3 sequence: CASSRRTGPAEPQHF. CDR3 bases: TGTGCCAGCAGCCGCCGGACAGGTCCCGCGGAGCCCCAGCATTTT.

This chain connects TRBV2 to TRBJ2-3, with TRBD2 identical over 11 bases. V dropped 7 bases and J dropped 5; count of bases not matched to a gene: 11. This CDR3 is built from 16 residues. CDR1 and CDR2 (germline): SNHLY, FYNNEI. The CDR3 sequence: CASTWGTSGGLDTQYF. The CDR3 DNA sequence: TGTGCCAGCACCTGGGGTACTAGCGGGGGCTTAGATACGCAGTATTTT.